This TCR beta chain was sequenced during a study of cytomegalovirus exposure and HLA in healthy donors. Findings and limits, study-wide: HLA alleles showed associations with 16,951 TCR beta sequences in a later analysis, at a 0.05 false discovery rate.

The study ran its PCR with 60 Vbeta and 13 Jbeta primers. Assay: immunoSEQ multiplex PCR; the TCRdb copy retains only in-frame clones and omits some. The sample yields about 50,000 clones, of which the top ten take up under 1.4%. Germline CDR1 reads WSHSY; CDR2 reads SAAADI. The CDR3 is made up of 13 amino acids. The germline V and J ends were trimmed by 8 bases and 3 bases, with 11 bases remaining between them. About this clone: The target antigen is unknown.

Donors in the study were healthy people who gave bone marrow. Though nominally healthy at sampling, donors likely had unrecorded immune exposures. Sequencing was carried out using PBMCs. This sequence joins TRBV10-2 and TRBJ2-1; TRBD2 might be the D (6 bases). This clonotype originated in a woman in her thirties or forties in good health and CMV-seronegative. The CDR3 DNA reads as TGCGCCAGCCGTGGACTAATCTACAATGAGCAGTTCTTC. This sequence encodes CASRGLIYNEQFF.